This T cell receptor (beta chain) comes out of a study of T cells in Graves' hyperthyroidism and ophthalmopathy. Turning to the study itself: Peripheral blood was obtained at initial diagnosis, preceding any treatment. Regarding the study as a whole: Stable hyperthyroidism and ophthalmopathy were separated using 13 V-J signatures.

The length of the CDR3 is 13 residues. The germline gives CDR1 MDHEN, CDR2 SYDVKM. J lost 5 bases, V lost 6 bases, and 3 bases had no gene match. The PBMCs were taken from over 9.5 ml of fresh peripheral blood. This clonotype was seen more than once but under ten times. As yet, its antigen is unknown. RNA transcripts were the template for amplifying TCR beta CDR3 regions. First-round RT-PCR of the TCR CDR3 relied on the HTBI primer set. TCRdb re-called the multiplex PCR reads through MiXCR, storing one row per CDR3 protein. The table shows about 700,000 distinct CDR3 sequences, with around 13% occurring only once.

The sequence was collected from a young woman with Graves' hyperthyroidism. Sequenced sample: blood. The V gene is TRBV28, the J gene TRBJ2-3, with 9 bases aligning to TRBD1. The CDR3 here is CASRQGAEDTQYF. The CDR3 region has the DNA TGTGCCAGCAGACAGGGGGCAGAAGATACGCAGTATTTT.